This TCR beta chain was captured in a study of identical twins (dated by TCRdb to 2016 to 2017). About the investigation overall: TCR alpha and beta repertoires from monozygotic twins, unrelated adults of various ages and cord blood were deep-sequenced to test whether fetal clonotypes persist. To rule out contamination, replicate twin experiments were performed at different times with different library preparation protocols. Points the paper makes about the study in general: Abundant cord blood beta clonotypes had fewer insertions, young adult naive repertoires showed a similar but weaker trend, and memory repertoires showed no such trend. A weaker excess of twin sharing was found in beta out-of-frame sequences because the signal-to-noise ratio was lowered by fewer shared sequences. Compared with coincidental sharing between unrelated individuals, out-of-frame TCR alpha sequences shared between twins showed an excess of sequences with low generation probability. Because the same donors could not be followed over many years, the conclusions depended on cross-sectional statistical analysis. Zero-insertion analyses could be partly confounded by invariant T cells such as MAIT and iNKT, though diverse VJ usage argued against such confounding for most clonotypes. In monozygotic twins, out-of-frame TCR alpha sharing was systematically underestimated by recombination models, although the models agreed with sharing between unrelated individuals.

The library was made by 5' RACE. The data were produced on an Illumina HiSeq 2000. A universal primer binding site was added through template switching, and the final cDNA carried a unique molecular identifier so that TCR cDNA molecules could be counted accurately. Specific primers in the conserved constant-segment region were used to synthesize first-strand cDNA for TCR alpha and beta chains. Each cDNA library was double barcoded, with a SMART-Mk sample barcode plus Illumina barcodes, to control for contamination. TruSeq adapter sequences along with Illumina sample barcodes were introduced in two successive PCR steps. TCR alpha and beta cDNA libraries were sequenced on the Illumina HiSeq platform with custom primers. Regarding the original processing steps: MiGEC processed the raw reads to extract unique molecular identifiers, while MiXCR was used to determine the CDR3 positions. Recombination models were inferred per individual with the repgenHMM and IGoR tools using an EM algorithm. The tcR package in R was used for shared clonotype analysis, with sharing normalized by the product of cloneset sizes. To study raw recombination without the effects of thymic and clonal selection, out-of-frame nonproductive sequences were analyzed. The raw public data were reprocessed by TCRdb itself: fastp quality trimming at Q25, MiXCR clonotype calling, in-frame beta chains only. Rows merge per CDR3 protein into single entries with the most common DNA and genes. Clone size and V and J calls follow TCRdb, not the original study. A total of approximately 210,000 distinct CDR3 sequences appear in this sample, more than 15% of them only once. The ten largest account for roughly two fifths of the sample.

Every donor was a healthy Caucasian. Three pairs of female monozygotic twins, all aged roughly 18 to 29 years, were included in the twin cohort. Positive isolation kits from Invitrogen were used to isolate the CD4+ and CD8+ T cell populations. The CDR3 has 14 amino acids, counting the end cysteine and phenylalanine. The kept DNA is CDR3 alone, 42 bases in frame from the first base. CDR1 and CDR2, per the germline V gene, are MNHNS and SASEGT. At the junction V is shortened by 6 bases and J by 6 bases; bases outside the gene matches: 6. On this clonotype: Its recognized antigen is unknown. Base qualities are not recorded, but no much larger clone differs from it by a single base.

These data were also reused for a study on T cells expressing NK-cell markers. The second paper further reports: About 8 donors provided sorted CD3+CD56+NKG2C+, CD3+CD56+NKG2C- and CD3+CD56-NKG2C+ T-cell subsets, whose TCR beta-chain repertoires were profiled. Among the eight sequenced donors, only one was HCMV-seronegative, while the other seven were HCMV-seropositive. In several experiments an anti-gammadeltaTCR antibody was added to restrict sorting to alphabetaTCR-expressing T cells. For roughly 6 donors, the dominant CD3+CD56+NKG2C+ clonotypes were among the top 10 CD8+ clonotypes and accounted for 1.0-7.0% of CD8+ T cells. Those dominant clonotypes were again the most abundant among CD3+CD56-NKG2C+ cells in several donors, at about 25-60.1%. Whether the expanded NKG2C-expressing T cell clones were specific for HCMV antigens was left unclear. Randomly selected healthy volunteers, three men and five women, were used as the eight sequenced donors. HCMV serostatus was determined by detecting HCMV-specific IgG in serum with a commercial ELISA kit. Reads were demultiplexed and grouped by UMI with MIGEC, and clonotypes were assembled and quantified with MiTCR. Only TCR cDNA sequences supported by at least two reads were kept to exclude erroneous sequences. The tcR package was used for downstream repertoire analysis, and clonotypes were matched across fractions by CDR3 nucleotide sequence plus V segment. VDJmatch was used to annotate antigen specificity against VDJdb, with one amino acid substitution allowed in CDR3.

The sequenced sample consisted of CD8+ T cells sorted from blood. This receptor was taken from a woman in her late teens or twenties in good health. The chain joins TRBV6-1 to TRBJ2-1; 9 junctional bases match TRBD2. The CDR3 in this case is CASRWAGGPNEQFF. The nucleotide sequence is TGTGCCAGCAGGTGGGCGGGAGGGCCCAATGAGCAGTTCTTC.